The text below deals with one T cell receptor (beta chain). TCRdb's copy holds only in-frame clones and misses some; the assay was immunoSEQ multiplex PCR. The repertoire includes about 210,000 clones, 92% of them detected once, and about 1.3% sits in the top ten. The record originates from a study of blood T cell repertoires in COVID-19. Study-wide context: COVID-19 samples, acute and convalescent, were from the United States, Italy and Spain. From T cells, B-cell-depleted T cells, or PBMCs came the material, which was cDNA or gDNA.

Germline V lookup: CDR1 KGHDR, CDR2 SFDVKD. V lost 9 bases to trimming and J lost 3 bases; unmatched junction nucleotides: 13. The CDR3 loop spans 17 amino acids. Sequencing input: peripheral blood. The J gene is TRBJ2-5, the V gene TRBV24-1; 12 nucleotides match TRBD1. This TCR was recovered from a man aged 25-40 years with acute or convalescent COVID-19. In DNA form, the CDR3 reads TGTGCCACCGGTAACCGGGACAGGGGGCGCGGGGAAGAGACCCAGTACTTC. Protein: CATGNRDRGRGEETQYF.